This TCR beta chain was sequenced in a study of cytomegalovirus exposure and HLA in healthy donors. Study observations and caveats: Prediction of most subjects' HLA-A and HLA-B alleles by TCR beta sequences was reportedly accurate.

This clone was seen a few times. Its antigen is not identified. Both 60 Vbeta primers and 13 Jbeta primers went into the PCR. The protocol was immunoSEQ multiplex PCR, while the TCRdb copy is restricted to in-frame clones and leaves out a portion. In the table there are 84,000 or so clones, around four fifths of which are singletons. There are 13 residues in the CDR3. The V gene end was trimmed by 5 bases and the J gene end by 11 bases; junction bases not matched to a gene: 11. Germline V gene sequence: CDR1 SGHTA, CDR2 FQGNSA. The chain links TRBV7-2 to TRBJ1-2, with 7 bases lining up with TRBD1. The sequence derives from a boy aged 10-17 years in good health and CMV-seronegative. The specimen was PBMCs. CDR3 coding DNA: TGTGCCAGCAGCGAAGGACAGGCGAGACCTTACACCTTC. Translated, it gives CASSEGQARPYTF.